The clone carrying this T cell receptor beta chain has only a few counts. This specimen belongs to a study of T cell repertoires in cytomegalovirus infection. As for the study in general: Public TCR beta signatures provided an indication of both CMV infection and a matching HLA type.

TCRdb reprocessed the reads with MiXCR, giving one entry per CDR3 protein. The table shows roughly 230,000 distinct CDR3 sequences, with approximately 15% occurring only once. The CDR3 covers 12 residues. V was trimmed by 4 bases and J by 5 bases, leaving 9 bases between them. Germline CDR1 is SGHVT and CDR2 is SQSDAQ. The chain employs TRBV7-4 and TRBJ2-7; perhaps TRBD1 as D (6 bases). Sequenced material: CD8+ T cells from PBMCs. This sequence originates from a human donor in good health (CMV status not recorded). Some clones in this sample may be carry-over from other donors' samples. Here the CDR3 DNA reads TGTGCCAGCAGCTCGGACAGAAACGAGCAGTACTTC. Amino acid sequence: CASSSDRNEQYF.